This entry lists 2 T cell receptor beta chains sequenced from one sample in a study of PD-L1 blockade in urothelial cancer. Sequencing was performed with immunoSEQ multiplex PCR; in TCRdb, only in-frame clones are kept and a portion is missing. The sample lists about 38,000 clones, over 75% occurring once. The sample consisted of PBMCs, taken around atezolizumab (anti-PD-L1) treatment. These receptors all stem from a man between 60 and 75 years old with urothelial cancer.

This clone was observed once. The rearrangement uses TRBV10-1 and TRBJ2-7; D perhaps matches TRBD2 (6 bases). Looked up from germline, CDR1 is WNHNN and CDR2 is SYGVQD (reference sequence). The CDR3 extends over 13 amino acids. Trimming took 4 bases from V and 6 from J, leaving 13 bases between them. CDR3 in amino acids: CASSAQERAEQYF. The CDR3 region has the DNA TGCGCCAGCAGTGCCCAGGAGCGGGCCGAGCAGTACTTC.

The chain links TRBV11-2 to TRBJ2-5, with TRBD1 as a possible D gene (5 bases). V lost 3 bases and J 3 bases, leaving 8 bases between the germline ends. This CDR3 contains 13 residues. Germline values: CDR1 SGHAT, CDR2 FQNNGV. The DNA of the CDR3 is TGTGCCAGCAGCTTTGGCAGGGAAGAGACCCAGTACTTC. Translated: CASSFGREETQYF.